Sequencing of this T cell receptor beta chain was carried out in a study of blood T cell repertoires in COVID-19. Whole-study context: The United States, Italy and Spain were the sources of the acute and convalescent COVID-19 samples. In each case, the material was cDNA or gDNA derived from T cells, B-cell-depleted T cells, or PBMCs.

The sample holds a few counts of this clone. CDR1 SGDLS and CDR2 YYNGEE come from the germline V gene. Trimming cost V 0 bases and J 8 bases; bases outside gene matches: 3. The CDR3 consists of 15 residues. Original methodology: The authors estimated nucleated cell counts from reference gene primer amplification. The protocol was immunoSEQ multiplex PCR, while the TCRdb copy is restricted to in-frame clones and leaves out a portion. The V and J calls and clone size come from that table; D and trimming were worked out from the DNA. The sample shows tens of thousands of clones, roughly four fifths of them seen only once.

Specimen: peripheral blood. This TCR derives from a woman of 80 years or more with acute or convalescent COVID-19. V is TRBV9 and J is TRBJ1-5; 12 bases map to TRBD1. CDR3 sequence: CASSVDGTGGKPQHF. The DNA of the CDR3 is TGTGCCAGCAGCGTAGATGGGACAGGGGGCAAGCCCCAGCATTTT.